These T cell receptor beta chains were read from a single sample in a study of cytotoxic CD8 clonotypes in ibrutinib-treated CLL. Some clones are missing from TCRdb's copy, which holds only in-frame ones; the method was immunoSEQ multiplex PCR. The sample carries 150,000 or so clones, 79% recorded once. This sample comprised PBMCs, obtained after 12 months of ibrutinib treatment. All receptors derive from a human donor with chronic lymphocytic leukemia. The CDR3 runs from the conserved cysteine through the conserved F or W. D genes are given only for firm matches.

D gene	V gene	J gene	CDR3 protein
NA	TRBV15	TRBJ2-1	CATSREGRRSYNEQFF
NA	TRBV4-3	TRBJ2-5	CASSQDERLRETQYF
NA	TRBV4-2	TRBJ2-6	CASSQDRSGANVLTF
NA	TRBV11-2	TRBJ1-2	CASSQGSNYGYTF
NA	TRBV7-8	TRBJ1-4	CASSLVWGMGREKLFF
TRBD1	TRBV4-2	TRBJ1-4	CASSQTSGQVHEKLFF
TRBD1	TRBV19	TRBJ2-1	CASGTGYYNEQFF
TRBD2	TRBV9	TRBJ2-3	CASSGSGSADTQYF
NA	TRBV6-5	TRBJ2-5	CATMGIFVETQYF
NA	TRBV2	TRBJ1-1	CASSVEGGYDTEAFF
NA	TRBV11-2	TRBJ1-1	CASRTVRGPKNTEAFF
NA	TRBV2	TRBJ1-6	CASTAGAGNSPLHF
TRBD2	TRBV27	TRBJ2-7	CASSLEGGRGYEQYF
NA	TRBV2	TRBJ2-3	CASSDEPLAGFHTDTQYF
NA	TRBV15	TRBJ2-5	CATSRDRVGATQYF
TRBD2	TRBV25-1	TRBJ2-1	CASTSTSGSYEQFF
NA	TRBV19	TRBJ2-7	CASSIEGRQEDEQYF
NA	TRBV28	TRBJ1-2	CASSLLARPGYGYTF
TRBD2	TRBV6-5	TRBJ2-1	CASSYSGLAGNEQFF
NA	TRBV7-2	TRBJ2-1	CASSLALGRFNEQFF
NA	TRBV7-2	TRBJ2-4	CASSLRSGQNIQYF
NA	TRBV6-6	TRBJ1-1	CASSPLLNTEAFF
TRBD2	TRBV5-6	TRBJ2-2	CASSFKSGRAPGELFF
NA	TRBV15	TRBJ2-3	CATSRGDGSTDTQYF
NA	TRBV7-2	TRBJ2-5	CASSWTASQETQYF
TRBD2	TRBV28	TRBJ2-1	CASSYPPGGTSGNNEQFF
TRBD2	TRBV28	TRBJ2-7	CASTETSSSYEQYF
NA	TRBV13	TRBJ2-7	CASSLNTYEQYF
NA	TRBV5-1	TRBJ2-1	CASSLGGGVSDEQFF
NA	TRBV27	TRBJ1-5	CASRGGVISNQPQHF
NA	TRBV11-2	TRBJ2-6	CASSRTSGANVLTF
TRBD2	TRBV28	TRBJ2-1	CASRSAGLVSYNEQFF
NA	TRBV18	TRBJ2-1	CASSPLARTNEQFF
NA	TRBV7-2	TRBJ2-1	CASSLAMVNEQFF
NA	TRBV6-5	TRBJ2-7	CASSYLTNIYEQYF
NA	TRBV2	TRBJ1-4	CASSEVVGLSSGLFF
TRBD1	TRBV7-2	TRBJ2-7	CASSRQGYEQYF
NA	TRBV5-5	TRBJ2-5	CASSLAAHQETQYF
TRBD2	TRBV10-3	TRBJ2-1	CAISVVAGGPVGDEQFF
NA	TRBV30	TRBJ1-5	CAWSGQGYQPQHF
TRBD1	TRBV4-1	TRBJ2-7	CASSQQGASYEQYF
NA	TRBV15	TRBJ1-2	CATSRVAGNGYTF
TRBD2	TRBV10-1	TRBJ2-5	CASSVGTSGRRQETQYF